This T cell receptor beta chain comes out of a study of control samples from healthy donors and cancer patients. The data were produced by immunoSEQ multiplex PCR, yet TCRdb's version contains in-frame clones alone and is incomplete. The profile covers around 30,000 clones, with under 95% appearing a single time and around 15% taken by the ten largest. Trimming took off 1 base at V and 6 bases at J, with 19 bases between the two ends. The germline gives CDR1 KGHSH, CDR2 LQKENI. This CDR3 has 16 amino acids. Source material: PBMCs. This TCR was recovered from a man between 45 and 60 years old with lung cancer. The chain joins TRBV18 to TRBJ2-7, with D possibly TRBD1 on 6 matching bases. The CDR3, as DNA: TGTGCCAGCTCACCACTAAGGACAGTGGGCCGGAGCGAGCAGTACTTC. This sequence encodes CASSPLRTVGRSEQYF.